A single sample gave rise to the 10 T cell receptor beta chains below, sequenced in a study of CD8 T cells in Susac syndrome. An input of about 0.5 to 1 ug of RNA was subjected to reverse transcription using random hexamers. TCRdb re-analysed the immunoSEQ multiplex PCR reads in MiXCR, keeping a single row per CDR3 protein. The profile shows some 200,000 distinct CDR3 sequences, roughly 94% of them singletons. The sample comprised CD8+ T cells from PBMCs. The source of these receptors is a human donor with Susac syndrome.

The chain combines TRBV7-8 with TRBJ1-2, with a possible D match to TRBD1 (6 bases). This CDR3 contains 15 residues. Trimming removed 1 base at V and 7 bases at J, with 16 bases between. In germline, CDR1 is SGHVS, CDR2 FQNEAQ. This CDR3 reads CASSLGIRGAAGYTF. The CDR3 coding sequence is TGTGCCAGCAGCTTAGGCATCAGGGGTGCCGCTGGCTACACCTTC.

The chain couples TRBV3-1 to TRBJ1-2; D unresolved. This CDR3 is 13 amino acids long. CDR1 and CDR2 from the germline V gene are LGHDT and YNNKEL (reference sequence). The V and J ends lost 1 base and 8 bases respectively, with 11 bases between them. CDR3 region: CASSQGQKSGYTF. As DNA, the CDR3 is TGTGCCAGCAGCCAAGGACAAAAATCAGGCTACACCTTC.

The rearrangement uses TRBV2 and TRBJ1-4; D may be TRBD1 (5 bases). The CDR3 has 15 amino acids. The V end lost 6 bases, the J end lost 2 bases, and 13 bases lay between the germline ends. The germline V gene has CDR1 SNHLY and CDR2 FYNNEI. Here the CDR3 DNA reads TGTGCCAGCAGAGAGTTGGGGGGGACTAATGAAAAACTGTTTTTT. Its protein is CASRELGGTNEKLFF.

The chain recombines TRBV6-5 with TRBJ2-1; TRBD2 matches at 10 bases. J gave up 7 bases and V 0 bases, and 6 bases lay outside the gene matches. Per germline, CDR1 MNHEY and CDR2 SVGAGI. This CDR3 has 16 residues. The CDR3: CASSYSSGGTVNEQFF. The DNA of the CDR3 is TGTGCCAGCAGTTACTCTAGCGGGGGGACTGTGAATGAGCAGTTCTTC.

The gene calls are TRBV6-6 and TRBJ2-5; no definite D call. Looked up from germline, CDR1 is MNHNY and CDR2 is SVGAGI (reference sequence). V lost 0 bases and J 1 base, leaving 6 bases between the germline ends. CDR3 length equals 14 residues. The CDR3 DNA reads TGTGCCAGCAGTTACTCTTCGATCCAAGAGACCCAGTACTTC. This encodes CASSYSSIQETQYF.

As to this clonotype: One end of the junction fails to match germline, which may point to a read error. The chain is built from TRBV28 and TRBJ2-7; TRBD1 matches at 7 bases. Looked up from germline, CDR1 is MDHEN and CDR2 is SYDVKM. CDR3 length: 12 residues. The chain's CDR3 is CASSRDRDSENF. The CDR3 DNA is TGTGCCAGCAGTCGAGACCGGGACAGCGAGAATTTC.

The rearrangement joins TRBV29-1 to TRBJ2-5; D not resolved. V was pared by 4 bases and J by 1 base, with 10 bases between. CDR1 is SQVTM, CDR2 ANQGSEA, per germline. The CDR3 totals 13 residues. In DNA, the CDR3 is TGCAGCGTTGTTGGCCCGATCCAAGAGACCCAGTACTTC. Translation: CSVVGPIQETQYF. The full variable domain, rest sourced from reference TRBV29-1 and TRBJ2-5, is SAVISQKPSRDICQRGTSLTIQCQVDSQVTMMFWYRQQPGQSLTLIATANQGSEATYESGFVIDKFPISRPNLTFSTLTVSNMSPEDSSIYLCSVVGPIQETQYFGPGTRLLVL.

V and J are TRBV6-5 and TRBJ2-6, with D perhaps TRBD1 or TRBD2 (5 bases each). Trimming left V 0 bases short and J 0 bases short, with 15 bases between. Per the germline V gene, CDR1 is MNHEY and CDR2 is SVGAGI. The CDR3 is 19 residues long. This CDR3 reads CASSYSGVDNHSGANVLTF. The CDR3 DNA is TGTGCCAGCAGTTACTCCGGGGTGGACAACCACTCTGGGGCCAACGTCCTGACTTTC.

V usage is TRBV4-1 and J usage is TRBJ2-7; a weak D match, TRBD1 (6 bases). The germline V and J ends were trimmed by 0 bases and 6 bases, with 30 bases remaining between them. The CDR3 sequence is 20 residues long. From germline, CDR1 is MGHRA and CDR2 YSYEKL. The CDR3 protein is CASSQEVLRFELGARVEQYF. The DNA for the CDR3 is TGCGCCAGCAGCCAAGAAGTACTTAGATTCGAATTGGGGGCGCGGGTCGAGCAGTACTTC.

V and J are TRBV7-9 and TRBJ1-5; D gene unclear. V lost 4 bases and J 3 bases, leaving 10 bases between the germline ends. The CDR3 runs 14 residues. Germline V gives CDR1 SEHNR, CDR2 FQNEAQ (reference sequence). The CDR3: CASSSNGLNQPQHF. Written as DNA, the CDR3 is TGTGCCAGCAGCTCTAACGGCCTCAATCAGCCCCAGCATTTT.